This T cell receptor (beta chain) comes out of a study of early T cells in non-severe SARS-CoV-2 infection. This clonotype has more than one count but fewer than ten. Per the germline V gene, CDR1 is SNHLY and CDR2 is FYNNEI. J lost 1 base, V lost 6 bases, and 12 bases had no gene match. The CDR3 has 17 amino acids. The library protocol tagged individual cDNA molecules with unique molecular identifiers. TCRdb reprocessed the 5' RACE reads via MiXCR and lists one record per CDR3 protein. The data hold about 110,000 distinct CDR3 sequences, with approximately 12% observed a single time. The rearrangement joins TRBV2 to TRBJ1-1; 9 positions match TRBD1. The specimen was whole blood, collected at baseline. The sequence was collected from an adult who was a healthcare worker with PCR-confirmed SARS-CoV-2 infection or an uninfected control (not recorded which). CDR3 in DNA: TGTGCCAGCAGCCCAAGGGGGACAGGGCTGGCGAACACTGAAGCTTTCTTT. Encoded protein: CASSPRGTGLANTEAFF.